These 5 T cell receptor beta chains were all obtained from the same sample, sequenced in a study of blood T cells in healthy people across ages. PCR was performed a second time for about 7 to 12 cycles using a sample-barcoded 5' primer and a J-beta primer mix. TCRdb fed the 5' RACE reads into MiXCR, producing one record per CDR3 protein. The sample includes about 1.4 million distinct CDR3 sequences, approximately 59% seen only once; the top ten take about 6.3%. The sample was blood. The receptors here all came from a man younger than 35 in good health.

The V call is TRBV7-9, the J call TRBJ2-1; D unclear. The last part of the DNA fits TRBJ2-7 better; the J call may be wrong. This CDR3 region has 16 residues. CDR1 and CDR2 (germline): SEHNR, FQNEAQ (reference sequence). The DNA for the CDR3 is TGTGCCAGCAGCCCCCGCAATTCGCTCTCCTACAATGAGCAGTACTTC. It is translated as CASSPRNSLSYNEQYF.

The gene calls are TRBV11-2 and TRBJ2-3, with a tentative D call TRBD1 (6 bases). Trimming pared 0 bases from V and 4 bases from J, leaving 11 bases between. From germline, CDR1 is SGHAT and CDR2 FQNNGV. The CDR3 is made up of 15 amino acids. The CDR3 bases are TGTGCCAGCAGCTTAGAGGGGGCTGGGGCAGATACGCAGTATTTT. Translation gives CASSLEGAGADTQYF.

The chain is built from TRBV14 and TRBJ2-5, with D possibly TRBD2 on 5 matching bases. Trimming removed 0 bases at V and 11 bases at J, with 16 bases between. Per germline, CDR1 SGHDN and CDR2 FVKESK. The CDR3 is 14 residues long. The CDR3 loop reads CASSQDASGWEQYF. CDR3 sequence (DNA): TGTGCCAGCAGCCAAGATGCCTCCGGGTGGGAGCAGTACTTC.

This clonotype turned up a few times. The genes are TRBV6-5 and TRBJ2-1; D is possibly TRBD2 (6 bases). This CDR3 region has 13 residues. The V end was cut by 4 bases, the J end by 4 bases, with 8 bases between. The germline V gene encodes CDR1 MNHEY and CDR2 SVGAGI. DNA for the CDR3: TGTGCCAGCAGTTGGGGGGATTACAATGAGCAGTTCTTC. It yields the protein CASSWGDYNEQFF.

This sequence joins TRBV20-1 and TRBJ2-5; 15 bases fit TRBD2. CDR3 length equals 16 residues. V lost 6 bases, J lost 1 base, and 6 bases stayed unmatched. Germline assignment: CDR1 DFQATT and CDR2 SNEGSKA (reference sequence). In nucleotides, the CDR3 is TGCAGTGCCAGGGGGACTAGCGGGAGGCTCCAAGAGACCCAGTACTTC. This gives the protein CSARGTSGRLQETQYF.